A selection of T cell receptor beta chains follows, all from one sample in a study of CD8+ T cells in alopecia areata. Assay: immunoSEQ multiplex PCR; the TCRdb copy retains only in-frame clones and omits some. The sample holds about 12,000 clones, roughly 50% seen once. Sample: skin. The receptors shown here come from a human donor with alopecia areata. Both conserved end residues are part of each CDR3. Each record gives: D gene, J gene, clone size, V gene, CDR3 protein, CDR3 DNA. D genes are given only for firm matches. Some rows have no size entry. The others give once, few or many, or a class for an expanded clone.

. | TRBJ1-6 | . | TRBV27 | CASRIYASTYNSPLHF | TGTGCCAGCAGAATTTACGCCTCAACCTATAATTCACCCCTCCACTTT
. | TRBJ2-2 | . | TRBV19 | CASSRERGRGGELFF | TGTGCCAGTAGCCGGGAGAGGGGGCGCGGCGGGGAGCTGTTTTTT
. | TRBJ1-6 | few | TRBV19 | CASSIQETNSPLHF | TGTGCCAGTAGTATTCAGGAGACTAATTCACCCCTCCACTTT
TRBD2 | TRBJ2-7 | . | TRBV4-1 | CASSQRTSGGTRSYEQYF | TGCGCCAGCAGCCAGAGGACTAGCGGGGGGACCCGTTCCTACGAGCAGTACTTC
. | TRBJ1-2 | . | TRBV2 | CASSEARQGYGYTF | TGTGCCAGCAGTGAAGCGCGGCAGGGCTATGGCTACACCTTC
TRBD1 | TRBJ2-2 | once | TRBV7-2 | CASSFTWGQGATGELFF | TGTGCCAGCAGCTTCACCTGGGGACAGGGGGCAACCGGGGAGCTGTTTTTT
. | TRBJ1-3 | . | TRBV28 | CASTDPYFSGNTIYF | TGTGCCAGCACAGACCCCTATTTCTCTGGAAACACCATATATTTT
. | TRBJ2-4 | . | TRBV15 | CATSRPPPRVHIQYF | TGTGCCACCAGCAGACCCCCCCCCAGGGTGCACATTCAGTACTTC
TRBD2 | TRBJ2-3 | . | TRBV5-1 | CASSLAGGATDTQYF | TGCGCCAGCAGCTTGGCCGGGGGGGCCACAGATACGCAGTATTTT
. | TRBJ1-1 | few | TRBV6-1 | CASTPMSLNTEAFF | TGTGCCAGCACCCCCATGAGCCTGAACACTGAAGCTTTCTTT
. | TRBJ2-2 | . | TRBV30 | CAWKGQGDTGELFF | TGTGCCTGGAAGGGGCAGGGAGACACCGGGGAGCTGTTTTTT
. | TRBJ2-2 | few | TRBV6-6 | CASEQSTTGELFF | TGTGCCAGCGAGCAATCTACCACCGGGGAGCTGTTTTTT
TRBD1 | TRBJ2-7 | . | TRBV2 | CASTADRALLHEQYF | TGTGCCAGCACCGCGGACAGGGCTTTGCTCCACGAGCAGTACTTC
. | TRBJ2-2 | . | TRBV6-1 | CASSPVGELFF | TGTGCCAGCAGCCCTGTCGGGGAGCTGTTTTTT
TRBD1 | TRBJ2-3 | . | TRBV2 | CASKGAGDTQYF | TGTGCCAGCAAGGGGGCCGGAGATACGCAGTATTTT
. | TRBJ1-1 | medium-sized | TRBV27 | CASSPREGVNTEAFF | TGTGCCAGCAGTCCCCGGGAGGGAGTGAACACTGAAGCTTTCTTT
TRBD1 | TRBJ1-1 | . | TRBV30 | CAWADRGKAFF | TGTGCCTGGGCTGACAGGGGTAAAGCTTTCTTT
. | TRBJ2-5 | . | TRBV7-2 | CASSSRNGRIQETQYF | TGTGCCAGCAGCTCGAGAAATGGACGGATCCAAGAGACCCAGTACTTC
. | TRBJ2-5 | . | TRBV6-5 | CASSYSKFPHETQYF | TGTGCCAGCAGTTACTCGAAGTTTCCTCACGAGACCCAGTACTTC
TRBD2 | TRBJ2-2 | . | TRBV5-1 | CASSLSSGTNTGELFF | TGCGCCAGCAGCTTGTCTAGCGGGACCAACACCGGGGAGCTGTTTTTT
. | TRBJ2-4 | . | TRBV7-2 | CASSGDGKNIQYF | TGTGCCAGCAGCGGGGACGGGAAAAACATTCAGTACTTC
. | TRBJ2-5 | few | TRBV2 | CASKPRQGGETQYF | TGTGCCAGCAAACCGCGACAGGGAGGAGAGACCCAGTACTTC
. | TRBJ2-7 | few | TRBV7-2 | CASSYDLQNAYEQYF | TGTGCCAGCAGCTACGACTTACAGAACGCCTACGAGCAGTACTTC
. | TRBJ2-2 | . | TRBV18 | CASSPPDTGELFF | TGTGCCAGCTCACCACCCGACACCGGGGAGCTGTTTTTT
. | TRBJ1-2 | . | TRBV30 | CAWSPGDGYTF | TGTGCCTGGAGCCCAGGGGATGGCTACACCTTC
. | TRBJ1-2 | few | TRBV28 | CASSFRPDLAWNYGYTF | TGTGCCAGCAGTTTTCGTCCCGATTTGGCTTGGAACTATGGCTACACCTTC
. | TRBJ1-3 | large | TRBV7-2 | CASSQDFSGNTIYF | TGTGCCAGCAGCCAAGACTTCTCTGGAAACACCATATATTTT
. | TRBJ1-5 | few | TRBV7-6 | CASSLAPGMGNQPQHF | TGTGCCAGCAGCTTAGCGCCCGGAATGGGCAATCAGCCCCAGCATTTT
TRBD1 | TRBJ1-1 | . | TRBV6-1 | CATSTGPHTEAFF | TGTGCCACTTCGACAGGGCCCCACACTGAAGCTTTCTTT
TRBD2 | TRBJ2-7 | . | TRBV20-1 | CSATPLGGDF | TGCAGTGCCACTCCTTTGGGAGGGGACTTC
. | TRBJ2-7 | . | TRBV7-2 | CASSQGLPREQYF | TGTGCCAGCAGCCAGGGGTTGCCGCGGGAGCAGTACTTC
TRBD2 | TRBJ2-7 | few | TRBV7-2 | CASSLRPSGAPYEQYF | TGTGCCAGCAGCTTGAGGCCTAGCGGGGCACCCTACGAGCAGTACTTC
. | TRBJ1-2 | . | TRBV7-8 | CASSLDRVNGYTF | TGTGCCAGCAGCTTAGACAGGGTAAACGGCTACACCTTC
. | TRBJ2-7 | . | TRBV28 | CASSLPQARTAIF | TGTGCCAGCAGCCTACCGCAGGCTAGGACAGCGATCTTC
TRBD1 | TRBJ2-7 | large | TRBV7-9 | CASSGGTGPYEQYF | TGTGCCAGCAGCGGGGGGACAGGGCCCTACGAGCAGTACTTC
. | TRBJ1-1 | once | TRBV13 | CASSSYLADSKAPMKAFF | TGTGCCAGCAGCTCCTACTTGGCCGACTCTAAGGCGCCCATGAAAGCTTTCTTT
. | TRBJ2-2 | . | TRBV5-1 | CASSSQGTGELFF | TGCGCCAGCAGCTCACAGGGCACCGGGGAGCTGTTTTTT
. | TRBJ2-2 | . | TRBV10-2 | CASSDGQPPGGELFF | TGCGCCAGCAGTGATGGACAGCCCCCGGGCGGGGAGCTGTTTTTT
TRBD2 | TRBJ2-1 | . | TRBV5-1 | CASSLGTSGLPQFF | TGCGCCAGCAGCTTGGGGACTAGCGGGCTTCCCCAGTTCTTC
. | TRBJ2-7 | . | TRBV2 | CASTWAAYEQYF | TGTGCCAGCACCTGGGCCGCCTACGAGCAGTACTTC
TRBD2 | TRBJ2-1 | . | TRBV2 | CASRVAGGQSNEQFF | TGTGCCAGCAGGGTCGCGGGGGGGCAAAGCAATGAGCAGTTCTTC
. | TRBJ2-7 | . | TRBV4-1 | CASSLRGGDDEQYF | TGCGCCAGCAGCCTGAGGGGCGGGGACGACGAGCAGTACTTC
. | TRBJ1-1 | once | TRBV11-2 | CASSPGQTYEAFF | TGTGCCAGCAGCCCGGGCCAGACTTATGAAGCTTTCTTT
TRBD1 | TRBJ2-7 | . | TRBV29-1 | CSVEDRAYEQYF | TGCAGCGTTGAGGACAGGGCATACGAGCAGTACTTC
TRBD1 | TRBJ2-7 | few | TRBV27 | CASSLSMRTGGYEQYF | TGTGCCAGCAGTTTATCAATGAGGACAGGGGGTTACGAGCAGTACTTC
TRBD2 | TRBJ2-7 | . | TRBV6-5 | CASSLPTGREQYF | TGTGCCAGCAGTTTACCAACCGGGAGGGAGCAGTACTTC
. | TRBJ2-3 | . | TRBV5-1 | CASSLSGSDTQYF | TGCGCCAGCAGCTTGTCAGGGTCCGATACGCAGTATTTT
. | TRBJ2-1 | medium-sized | TRBV19 | CASSIGADEQFF | TGTGCCAGTAGTATCGGGGCGGATGAGCAGTTCTTC
TRBD2 | TRBJ2-7 | . | TRBV10-3 | CAIRGIAGGPGEQYF | TGTGCCATCAGGGGGATAGCGGGAGGGCCGGGAGAGCAGTACTTC
. | TRBJ2-3 | . | TRBV5-4 | CASSFEGTDTQYF | TGTGCCAGCAGTTTTGAAGGCACAGATACGCAGTATTTT
. | TRBJ2-7 | . | TRBV5-1 | CASTQSEGYEQYF | TGCGCCAGCACCCAGAGCGAGGGCTACGAGCAGTACTTC
. | TRBJ2-7 | . | TRBV28 | CASSLWPQTYEQYF | TGTGCCAGCAGTTTATGGCCCCAAACCTACGAGCAGTACTTC
TRBD2 | TRBJ2-1 | . | TRBV6-5 | CASSYIAGGKNNEQFF | TGTGCCAGCAGTTACATAGCGGGAGGAAAGAACAATGAGCAGTTCTTC
. | TRBJ1-1 | . | TRBV5-4 | CASSMGSGWETEAFF | TGTGCCAGCAGTATGGGTTCGGGGTGGGAGACTGAAGCTTTCTTT
. | TRBJ2-1 | few | TRBV7-8 | CASSLASDNEQFF | TGTGCCAGCAGCTTAGCCTCGGACAATGAGCAGTTCTTC